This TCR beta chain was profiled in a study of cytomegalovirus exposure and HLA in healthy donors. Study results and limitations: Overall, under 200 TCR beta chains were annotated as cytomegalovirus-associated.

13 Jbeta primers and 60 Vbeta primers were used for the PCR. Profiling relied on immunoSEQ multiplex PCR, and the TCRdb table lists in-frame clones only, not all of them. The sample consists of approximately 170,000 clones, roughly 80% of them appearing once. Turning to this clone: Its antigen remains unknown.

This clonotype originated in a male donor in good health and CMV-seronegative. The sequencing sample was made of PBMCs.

The CDR3 reads CASSSKTGGDYGYTF. Here the CDR3 DNA reads TGTGCCAGCAGCTCAAAGACAGGGGGGGACTATGGCTACACCTTC. The chain links TRBV5-4 to TRBJ1-2; TRBD1 matches 9 bases. The germline V gene encodes CDR1 SGHNT and CDR2 YYREEE (reference sequence). The V and J ends lost 3 bases and 3 bases, in that order; junction bases with no gene match: 6. CDR3 length equals 15 residues.